This TCR beta chain came from a study of T cells in Graves' hyperthyroidism and ophthalmopathy. From RNA transcripts, TCR beta CDR3 regions were amplified. In the first-round RT-PCR of the TCR CDR3, the HTBI primer set was used. TCRdb independently ran MiXCR on the multiplex PCR reads; one entry per CDR3 protein. The sample contains some 620,000 distinct CDR3 sequences, around 15% of which appear only once. Germline CDR1 SGHTA, CDR2 FQGNSA. The CDR3 has 15 amino acids. Germline trimming cut 5 bases from V and 5 bases from J; bases unmatched to any gene: 2. As for this clonotype: Since a much larger clone is just one base distant, this may be a read error.

Sequenced material: blood. This TCR was sampled from a woman aged 25 to 39 with Graves' hyperthyroidism. The chain carries TRBV7-2 and TRBJ2-2; the match to TRBD2 covers 13 bases. This CDR3 reads CASSKGLAGTGELFF. The DNA of the CDR3 is TGTGCCAGCAGCAAGGGACTAGCGGGAACCGGGGAGCTGTTTTTT.